The T cell receptor beta chain described here comes from a study of blood T cell repertoires in COVID-19. Overall study: T cells, B-cell-depleted T cells, or PBMCs provided the cDNA or gDNA that served as material.

V lost 4 bases and J 9 bases, leaving 14 bases between the germline ends. The V gene's germline CDR1 is SGDLS and CDR2 YYNGEE. This CDR3 is built from 14 residues. Clones were read by immunoSEQ multiplex PCR, and TCRdb kept only the in-frame ones, dropping some. The data hold 110,000 to 150,000 clones, with more than 80% observed a single time. The sequence was collected from a human donor in a cohort sampled during active COVID-19. The rearrangement links TRBV9 to TRBJ1-6, with a weak D call TRBD1 (6 bases). Sequencing used peripheral blood. The CDR3 coding sequence is TGTGCCAGCAGCACACGGGACATCCTTTCACCCCTCCACTTT. Its translation is CASSTRDILSPLHF.